This T cell receptor beta chain is drawn from a study of technical replicates of blood from several donors. Measured with immunoSEQ multiplex PCR; TCRdb has only the in-frame clones, and not every one. In the table there are around 64,000 clones, 80% to 95% of which are singletons. This CDR3 spans 16 amino acids. CDR1 is SGHRS and CDR2 is YFSETQ in the germline V gene. After removal of 5 bases from V and 1 base from J, the junction contained 12 bases not matched to a gene. The TCR was taken from a human donor in good health. Some clones in this sample may be carry-over from other donors' samples. The specimen was PBMCs. This sequence joins TRBV5-1 and TRBJ2-7; 7 nucleotides agree with TRBD1. The CDR3 reads CASRGDSSVSSYEQYF. CDR3 bases: TGCGCCAGCAGGGGGGACAGCTCGGTGTCGTCCTACGAGCAGTACTTC.